This passage covers 27 T cell receptor beta chains from one sample sequenced in a study of CD8+ T cells in alopecia areata (dated by TCRdb to the late 2010s). The library relied on the immunoSEQ multiplex PCR assay. RNA was extracted from all samples and reverse transcribed into cDNA as template for TCR sequencing. In TCRdb, the immuneACCESS table is reduced to in-frame sequences with V and J assigned. These tables do not hold every clone; where another copy was compared, an unresolved V gene accounts for under half, and the others remain unexplained. This sample lists roughly 180,000 clones; approximately 60% were detected once. The ten most abundant clones make up about 3.5% of the sample. This specimen's time point label, interpreted: less than five weeks on oral tofacitinib. The sample's treatment or condition label, in plain terms: oral pan-JAK inhibitor, 5-10 mg twice daily. The sequencing here drew on CD4+ T cells sorted from blood, taken at week 4, from a patient treated with tofacitinib. The receptors come from a human donor with alopecia areata.

The chain carries TRBV6-6 and TRBJ1-5; TRBD1 agrees at 10 bases. This CDR3 has 13 amino acids. V lost 6 bases to trimming and J lost 5 bases; unmatched junction nucleotides: 1. Germline V gene sequence: CDR1 MNHNY, CDR2 SVGAGI (reference sequence). CDR3 in amino acids: CASRGQGHQPQHF. The DNA for the CDR3 is TGTGCCAGCAGGGGACAGGGGCATCAGCCCCAGCATTTT.

The rearrangement links TRBV30 to TRBJ2-1; TRBD1 matches at 10 bases. Germline loops: CDR1 GTSNPN, CDR2 SVGIG (reference sequence). This CDR3 region has 14 residues. V was clipped by 3 bases and J by 7 bases; unmatched bases: 6. For the CDR3, the DNA is TGTGCCTGGAGCCGACAGGGGGCGAGAAATGAGCAGTTCTTC. Protein: CAWSRQGARNEQFF.

The chain is built from TRBV6-5 and TRBJ1-1; D not certain. Germline V gives CDR1 MNHEY, CDR2 SVGAGI. V was pared by 10 bases and J by 4 bases, with 13 bases between. CDR3 length equals 12 residues. CDR3 protein: CATHEDSTEAFF. The CDR3 DNA sequence: TGTGCCACCCACGAGGATTCCACTGAAGCTTTCTTT.

CDR3 loop: CASSSDRRGETQYF. CDR3 nucleotide sequence: TGTGCCAGCAGTTCGGACAGGCGAGGGGAGACCCAGTACTTC. The chain recombines TRBV6-5 with TRBJ2-5, with 7 bases matching TRBD1. The germline V gene has CDR1 MNHEY and CDR2 SVGAGI. V lost 4 bases, J lost 5 bases, and 7 bases stayed unmatched. CDR3 length: 14 residues.

The chain joins TRBV18 to TRBJ1-2; no reliable D call. CDR1 and CDR2 (germline): KGHSH, LQKENI. This CDR3 region has 13 residues. V was pared by 1 base and J by 8 bases, with 11 bases between. The CDR3 DNA is TGTGCCAGCTCACCACAGGAGCTTTCGGGCTACACCTTC. It specifies CASSPQELSGYTF.

The rearrangement uses TRBV15 and TRBJ2-5; the D is unclear. The V end lost 5 bases, the J end lost 2 bases, and 15 bases lay between the germline ends. The CDR3 is 15 residues long. Germline CDR1 LNHNV, CDR2 YYDKDF (reference sequence). The CDR3: CATSYARSRQETQYF. DNA of the CDR3: TGTGCCACCAGCTATGCGCGGTCTAGACAAGAGACCCAGTACTTC.

The rearrangement links TRBV7-9 to TRBJ1-4; TRBD1 aligns across 9 bases. Germline V CDR1 and CDR2: SEHNR, FQNEAQ (reference sequence). This CDR3 contains 16 residues. The J segment lost 8 bases and the V segment lost 1 base, leaving 8 bases of the junction unmatched. The CDR3 nucleotides read TGTGCCAGCAGCTTAGAAGGGACAGGGTTTCGGGAAAAACTGTTTTTT. Amino acid sequence: CASSLEGTGFREKLFF.

The chain recombines TRBV7-2 with TRBJ1-6; D is uncertain. The CDR3 contains 13 residues. Germline CDR1 is SGHTA and CDR2 is FQGNSA. V shed 2 bases and J shed 7 bases, with 6 bases lying between them. CDR3 protein: CASSLQGNSPLHF. The CDR3 DNA is TGTGCCAGCAGCTTACAAGGCAATTCACCCCTCCACTTT.

This clone came up a few times. The V and J genes are TRBV19 and TRBJ1-2, with D tentatively TRBD1 (5 bases). Trimming pared 6 bases from V and 7 bases from J, leaving 15 bases between. The V gene's germline CDR1 is LNHDA and CDR2 SQIVND (reference sequence). The CDR3 length is 13 residues. The CDR3 bases are TGTGCCAGTAGCACCGGGACTGCCTCTGGCTACACCTTC. It codes for CASSTGTASGYTF. The full variable domain, rest sourced from reference TRBV19 and TRBJ1-2, is DGGITQSPKYLFRKEGQNVTLSCEQNLNHDAMYWYRQDPGQGLRLIYYSQIVNDFQKGDIAEGYSVSREKKESFPLTVTSAQKNPTAFYLCASSTGTASGYTFGSGTRLTVV.

The chain has TRBV29-1 and TRBJ1-1; 7 bases match TRBD1. The CDR3 is 12 amino acids. The V gene's germline CDR1 is SQVTM and CDR2 ANQGSEA. V shed 1 base, J shed 11 bases, and the junction held 7 bases outside the gene matches. The CDR3 protein is CSVEVLTGYAFF. The CDR3 bases are TGCAGCGTTGAAGTTCTGACAGGGTATGCTTTCTTT.

About this clone itself: The final CDR3 position lacks the conserved phenylalanine or tryptophan, pointing to a likely read error. The DNA is omitted, as the CDR3 cannot be located on it reliably, and the CDR3 follows TCRdb's listing. This chain uses TRBV29-1 with TRBJ2-3; the table's D call, TRBD2, has no DNA check behind it. Counting both end residues, the CDR3 totals 11 amino acids. In germline, CDR1 is SQVTM, CDR2 ANQGSEA. Here the CDR3 reads CSVSSLGAVTS.

V is TRBV29-1 and J is TRBJ1-2; 8 nucleotides match TRBD1. Germline V gene data show CDR1 as SQVTM and CDR2 as ANQGSEA. The CDR3 has 11 residues. The DNA of the CDR3 is TGCAGGGACAGGGCTACGGTTGGCTACACCTTC. This encodes CRDRATVGYTF.

The chain links TRBV30 to TRBJ2-7; TRBD1 matches at 8 bases. Germline-derived CDR1 and CDR2 are GTSNPN and SVGIG (reference sequence). Trimming cost V 5 bases and J 4 bases; bases outside gene matches: 10. This CDR3 comprises 14 residues. CDR3 in DNA: TGTGCCTGGGCGCAGGGGGCGATTCCTTACGAGCAGTACTTC. This sequence encodes CAWAQGAIPYEQYF.

The chain carries TRBV27 and TRBJ1-2; D unresolved. This CDR3 is built from 17 residues. The germline V gene encodes CDR1 MNHEY and CDR2 SMNVEV (reference sequence). V was shortened by 7 bases and J by 4 bases, with 25 bases between the two germline ends. The CDR3 nucleotides read TGTGCCAGCATGATGAGCCCGGGCCCCACGAGGAGCTATGGCTACACCTTC. It encodes CASMMSPGPTRSYGYTF.

The gene calls are TRBV5-1 and TRBJ1-4, with no clear D. CDR1 and CDR2 (germline): SGHRS, YFSETQ. V was shortened by 3 bases and J by 5 bases, with 11 bases between the two germline ends. The CDR3 has 14 residues. Written as DNA, the CDR3 is TGCGCCAGCAGCTCCGGACGGGCAAATGAAAAACTGTTTTTT. Protein: CASSSGRANEKLFF.

Comments on this clone: Other nucleotide sequences from this sample produce the same CDR3. The chain uses TRBV29-1 and TRBJ2-5; 7 bases align to TRBD1. V lost 6 bases to trimming and J lost 4 bases; unmatched junction nucleotides: 5. Germline V CDR1 and CDR2: SQVTM, ANQGSEA. The CDR3 runs 12 residues. CDR3 nucleotide sequence: TGCAGCGTAGAGCAGGGGGTAGAGACCCAGTACTTC. Its translation is CSVEQGVETQYF.

This clone showed up just a few times. The chain joins TRBV5-1 to TRBJ2-5; possibly TRBD2 for D (5 bases). Trimming took 6 bases from V and 5 from J, leaving 14 bases between them. The germline V gene has CDR1 SGHRS and CDR2 YFSETQ. This CDR3 is built from 13 residues. The chain's CDR3 is CASTREGSETQYF. The DNA of the CDR3 is TGCGCCAGCACGAGGGAAGGTAGCGAGACCCAGTACTTC.

The CDR3 loop is CASSHLAGGQSRIGELFF. CDR3 DNA: TGTGCCAGCAGCCACCTAGCGGGGGGGCAAAGTAGGATCGGGGAGCTGTTTTTT. The V gene is TRBV4-2, the J gene TRBJ2-2, with 12 bases identical to TRBD2. CDR3 length equals 18 residues. Germline loops: CDR1 LGHNA, CDR2 YNFKEQ. V shed 3 bases and J 7 bases; nucleotides not matched to a gene: 12.

CDR3 sequence reads: CASSRRQSAQWGYTF. The CDR3 DNA follows: TGTGCCAGCAGCCGTCGACAGTCGGCACAGTGGGGCTACACCTTC. This sequence joins TRBV5-6 and TRBJ1-2, with D tentatively TRBD1 (5 bases). Deletions cut 4 bases from V and 8 bases from J, with 21 bases between. Germline lookup yields CDR1 SGHDT and CDR2 YYEEEE. The CDR3 spans 15 residues.

The chain carries TRBV15 and TRBJ2-1; 7 bases agree with TRBD1. This CDR3 is 14 amino acids long. Losses at the gene ends were 5 bases for V and 3 bases for J; bases not matched to a gene: 4. Per the germline V gene, CDR1 is LNHNV and CDR2 is YYDKDF (reference sequence). This chain's CDR3 is CATSGDRVYNEQFF. CDR3 coding DNA: TGTGCCACCAGCGGTGACAGGGTCTACAATGAGCAGTTCTTC.

CDR3 DNA: TGTGCCAGCTCACCACCACAACCGGGGGGCCGCACAGATACGCAGTATTTT. It yields the protein CASSPPQPGGRTDTQYF. J is TRBJ2-3 and V is TRBV18, with D possibly TRBD2 on 7 matching bases. Germline-derived CDR1 and CDR2 are KGHSH and LQKENI. The CDR3 covers 17 residues. V lost 0 bases and J 1 base, leaving 14 bases between the germline ends.

The V call is TRBV29-1, the J call TRBJ2-3; 7 nucleotides agree with TRBD2. The CDR3 consists of 14 residues. CDR1 is SQVTM, CDR2 ANQGSEA, per germline. With V trimmed by 7 bases and J by 3 bases, 10 bases remained unmatched. CDR3 bases: TGCAGCGCCCAACAGCGGGGTGTAACAGATACGCAGTATTTT. Residues: CSAQQRGVTDTQYF.

This clone was seen a handful of times. The V gene is TRBV7-2, the J gene TRBJ1-2; D unresolved. Germline CDR1 reads SGHTA; CDR2 reads FQGNSA. The CDR3 runs 14 residues. V was pared by 1 base and J by 0 bases, with 6 bases between. The CDR3 sequence: CASSLGRANYGYTF. CDR3 DNA sequence: TGTGCCAGCAGCTTAGGACGTGCTAACTATGGCTACACCTTC.

The J gene is TRBJ1-6, the V gene TRBV6-6; D remains unclear. In germline, CDR1 is MNHNY, CDR2 SVGAGI (reference sequence). With 2 bases removed from V and 3 bases from J, the gap between germline ends came to 5 bases. The CDR3 is 14 amino acids. The CDR3 loop is CASSYNHYNSPLHF. The CDR3 DNA follows: TGTGCCAGCAGTTACAACCACTATAATTCACCCCTCCACTTT.

This chain connects TRBV30 to TRBJ1-1, with a weak D call TRBD1 (6 bases). The CDR3 runs 10 residues. The V end was cut by 7 bases, the J end by 7 bases, with 10 bases between. The germline CDR1 and CDR2 sequences are GTSNPN and SVGIG (reference sequence). CDR3 in amino acids: CASGANEAFF. The CDR3 nucleotides read TGTGCCTCGGGGGCCAATGAAGCTTTCTTT.

This chain links TRBV4-2 with TRBJ2-7, with TRBD2 matching 11 bases. The CDR3 has 16 residues. V lost 3 bases, J lost 7 bases, and 11 bases stayed unmatched. Germline V gene lookup returns CDR1 LGHNA and CDR2 YNFKEQ. CDR3: CASSQGSGGANNEQYF. CDR3 nucleotide sequence: TGTGCCAGCAGCCAGGGTAGCGGGGGGGCGAACAATGAGCAGTACTTC.

The gene calls are TRBV9 and TRBJ2-5; D is undetermined. Trimming took 3 bases from V and 3 from J, leaving 12 bases between them. The CDR3 loop spans 14 amino acids. The germline gives CDR1 SGDLS, CDR2 YYNGEE. As DNA, the CDR3 is TGTGCCAGCAGCGCCCCCGGATCGGAAGAGACCCAGTACTTC. Translated: CASSAPGSEETQYF. The full variable domain, its missing parts supplied by reference TRBV9 and TRBJ2-5, is DSGVTQTPKHLITATGQRVTLRCSPRSGDLSVYWYQQSLDQGLQFLIQYYNGEERAKGNILERFSAQQFPDLHSELNLSSLELGDSALYFCASSAPGSEETQYFGPGTRLLVL.